The source of this TCR beta chain is a study of CD4 T cells in relation to SARS-CoV-2 and coronaviruses. Across the study: Convalescent patients were under ten males and a few females; two were Hispanic. The HLA restriction of the shared crossreactive spike epitopes was mapped.

Germline lookup yields CDR1 SGHNT and CDR2 YYREEE (reference sequence). The CDR3 totals 14 residues. The V and J ends lost 3 bases and 5 bases respectively, with 14 bases between them. Naive and memory CD4+ T cells were cultured with CEF, then survey-sequenced. The table came from immunoSEQ multiplex PCR; TCRdb's copy has only in-frame clones and leaves some out. The top ten hold 3.5% to 5% of the sample, which has about 41,000 clones, 82% seen once. Notes on this clone: Its matching antigen is unknown.

J is TRBJ2-5 and V is TRBV5-4; no clear D. Specimen: naive CD4+ T cells from PBMCs, cultured in vitro. Subset described: naive CD4+ T cells isolated by negative enrichment. The clonotype was recovered from an adult with COVID-19. The CDR3 DNA reads TGTGCCAGCAGCTCCCGACGGGCCGGTGAGACCCAGTACTTC. It specifies CASSSRRAGETQYF.